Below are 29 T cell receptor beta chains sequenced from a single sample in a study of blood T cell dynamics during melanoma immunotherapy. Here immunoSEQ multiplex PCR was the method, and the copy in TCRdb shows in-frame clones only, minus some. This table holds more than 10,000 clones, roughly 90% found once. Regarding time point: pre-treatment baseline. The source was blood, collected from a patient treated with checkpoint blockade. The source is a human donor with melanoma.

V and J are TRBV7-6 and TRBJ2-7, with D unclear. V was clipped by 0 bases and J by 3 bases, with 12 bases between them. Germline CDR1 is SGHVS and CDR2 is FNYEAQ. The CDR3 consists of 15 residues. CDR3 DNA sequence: TGTGCCAGCAGCTTAGCGACGGACGGAAGCTACGAGCAGTACTTC. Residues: CASSLATDGSYEQYF. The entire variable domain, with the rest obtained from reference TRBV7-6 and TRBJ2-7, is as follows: GAGVSQSPRYKVTKRGQDVALRCDPISGHVSLYWYRQALGQGPEFLTYFNYEAQQDKSGLPNDRFSAERPEGSISTLTIQRTEQRDSAMYRCASSLATDGSYEQYFGPGTRLTVT.

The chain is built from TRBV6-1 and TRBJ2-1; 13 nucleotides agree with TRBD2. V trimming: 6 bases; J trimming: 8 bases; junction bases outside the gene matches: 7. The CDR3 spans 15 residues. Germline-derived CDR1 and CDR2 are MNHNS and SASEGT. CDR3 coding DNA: TGTGCCAGCAGCAGGACTAGCGGGAGTATCCATGAGCAGTTCTTC. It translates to CASSRTSGSIHEQFF.

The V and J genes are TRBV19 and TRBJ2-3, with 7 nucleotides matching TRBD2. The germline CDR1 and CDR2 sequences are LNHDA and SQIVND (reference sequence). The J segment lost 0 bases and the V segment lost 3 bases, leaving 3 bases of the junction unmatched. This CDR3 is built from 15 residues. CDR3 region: CASSMGSGSTDTQYF. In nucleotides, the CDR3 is TGTGCCAGTAGTATGGGTAGCGGGAGCACAGATACGCAGTATTTT.

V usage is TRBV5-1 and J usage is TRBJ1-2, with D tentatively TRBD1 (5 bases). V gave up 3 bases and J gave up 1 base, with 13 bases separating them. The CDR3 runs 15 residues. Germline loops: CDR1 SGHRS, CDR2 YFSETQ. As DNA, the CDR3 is TGCGCCAGCAGCTCCAATTGGGGGGATAACTATGGCTACACCTTC. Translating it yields CASSSNWGDNYGYTF.

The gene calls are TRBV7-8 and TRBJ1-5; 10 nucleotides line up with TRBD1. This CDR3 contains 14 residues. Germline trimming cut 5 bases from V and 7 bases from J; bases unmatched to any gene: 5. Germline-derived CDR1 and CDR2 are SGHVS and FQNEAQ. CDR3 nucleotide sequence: TGTGCCAGCAGCGACAGGGGGCGAGAGCAGCCCCAGCATTTT. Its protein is CASSDRGREQPQHF.

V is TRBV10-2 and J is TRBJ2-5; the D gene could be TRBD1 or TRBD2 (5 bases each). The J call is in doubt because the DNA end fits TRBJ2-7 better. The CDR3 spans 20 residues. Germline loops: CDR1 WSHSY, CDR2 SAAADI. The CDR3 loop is CASSESRGDLVTIFAYEQYF. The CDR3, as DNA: TGCGCCAGCAGTGAGTCCCGAGGGGATTTGGTAACTATCTTTGCCTACGAGCAGTACTTC.

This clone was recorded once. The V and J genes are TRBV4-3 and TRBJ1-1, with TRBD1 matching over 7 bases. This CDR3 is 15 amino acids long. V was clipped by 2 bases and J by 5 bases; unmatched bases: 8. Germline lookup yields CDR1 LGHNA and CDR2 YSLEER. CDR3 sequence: CASSQQSTGVTEAFF. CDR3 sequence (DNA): TGCGCCAGCAGCCAACAATCAACAGGGGTGACTGAAGCTTTCTTT.

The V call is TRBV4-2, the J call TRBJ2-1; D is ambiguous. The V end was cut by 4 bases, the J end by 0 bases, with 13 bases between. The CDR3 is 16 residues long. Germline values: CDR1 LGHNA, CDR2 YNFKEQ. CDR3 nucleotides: TGTGCCAGCAGCCGAGGCGGTCAAAGCTCCTACAATGAGCAGTTCTTC. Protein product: CASSRGGQSSYNEQFF.

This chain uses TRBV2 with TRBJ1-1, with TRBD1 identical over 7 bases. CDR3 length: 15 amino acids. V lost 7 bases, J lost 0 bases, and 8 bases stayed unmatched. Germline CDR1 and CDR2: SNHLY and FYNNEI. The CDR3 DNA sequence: TGTGCCAGCACTTCCCGGGACAGAATGAACACTGAAGCTTTCTTT. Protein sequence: CASTSRDRMNTEAFF. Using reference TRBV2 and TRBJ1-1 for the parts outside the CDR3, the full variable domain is EPEVTQTPSHQVTQMGQEVILRCVPISNHLYFYWYRQILGQKVEFLVSFYNNEISEKSEIFDDQFSVERPDGSNFTLKIRSTKLEDSAMYFCASTSRDRMNTEAFFGQGTRLTVV.

The CDR3 region is CASKDSQETQYF. CDR3 DNA sequence: TGTGCCAGCAAAGACAGTCAAGAGACCCAGTACTTC. The V and J genes are TRBV5-4 and TRBJ2-5; TRBD1 might be the D (5 bases). Germline CDR1 and CDR2: SGHNT and YYREEE (reference sequence). The CDR3 contains 12 residues. Trimming stripped 6 bases from V and 2 bases from J, with 8 bases between. The variable domain in full, with the rest retrieved from reference TRBV5-4 and TRBJ2-5, is ETGVTQSPTHLIKTRGQQVTLRCSSQSGHNTVSWYQQALGQGPQFIFQYYREEENGRGNFPPRFSGLQFPNYSSELNVNALELDDSALYLCASKDSQETQYFGPGTRLLVL.

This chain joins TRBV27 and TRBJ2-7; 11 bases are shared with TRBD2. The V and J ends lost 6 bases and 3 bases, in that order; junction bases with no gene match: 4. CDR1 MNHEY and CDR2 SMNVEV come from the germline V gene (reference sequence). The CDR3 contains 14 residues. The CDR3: CASRGLAGGYEQYF. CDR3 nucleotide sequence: TGTGCCAGCAGGGGGCTAGCGGGAGGCTACGAGCAGTACTTC.

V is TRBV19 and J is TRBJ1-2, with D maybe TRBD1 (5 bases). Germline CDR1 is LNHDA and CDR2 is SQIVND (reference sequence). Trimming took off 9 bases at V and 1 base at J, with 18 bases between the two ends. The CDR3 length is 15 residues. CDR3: CASSRGGTINYGYTF. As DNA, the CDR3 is TGTGCCAGCAGCCGGGGGGGGACCATTAACTATGGCTACACCTTC.

CDR3 sequence (DNA): TGCGCCAGCAGCCGGGGACAGGGGAATCGGGTTTCGCGTGGCTACACCTTC. Its translation: CASSRGQGNRVSRGYTF. The chain uses TRBV4-1 and TRBJ1-2, with 10 bases lining up with TRBD1. J lost 7 bases, V lost 4 bases, and 15 bases had no gene match. The CDR3 covers 17 residues. CDR1 and CDR2 from the germline V gene are MGHRA and YSYEKL.

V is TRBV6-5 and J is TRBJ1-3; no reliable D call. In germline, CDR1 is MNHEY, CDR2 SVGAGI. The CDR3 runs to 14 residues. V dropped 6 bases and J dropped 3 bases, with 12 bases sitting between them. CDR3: CASSPLALGNTIYF. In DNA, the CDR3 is TGTGCCAGCAGCCCCCTGGCACTTGGAAACACCATATATTTT.

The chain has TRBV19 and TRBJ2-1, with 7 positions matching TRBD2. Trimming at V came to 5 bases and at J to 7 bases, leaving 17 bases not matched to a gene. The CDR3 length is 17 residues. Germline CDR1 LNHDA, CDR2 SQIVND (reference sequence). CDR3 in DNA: TGTGCCAGTAGTGATCGAGCGGGATGGGGGAAGGGGAATGAGCAGTTCTTC. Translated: CASSDRAGWGKGNEQFF.

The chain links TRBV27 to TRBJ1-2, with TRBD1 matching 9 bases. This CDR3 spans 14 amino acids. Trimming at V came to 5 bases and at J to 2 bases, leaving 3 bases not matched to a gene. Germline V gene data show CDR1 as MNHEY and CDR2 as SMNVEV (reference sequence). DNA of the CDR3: TGTGCCAGCAGTGGGACAGGGTCCAACTATGGCTACACCTTC. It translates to CASSGTGSNYGYTF.

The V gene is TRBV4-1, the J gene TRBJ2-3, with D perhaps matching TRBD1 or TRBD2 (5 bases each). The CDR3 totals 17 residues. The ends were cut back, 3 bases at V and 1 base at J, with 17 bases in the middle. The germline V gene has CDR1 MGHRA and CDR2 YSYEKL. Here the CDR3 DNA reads TGCGCCAGCAGCCAGGGCCGGTTAGGGACGGGCACAGATACGCAGTATTTT. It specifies CASSQGRLGTGTDTQYF.

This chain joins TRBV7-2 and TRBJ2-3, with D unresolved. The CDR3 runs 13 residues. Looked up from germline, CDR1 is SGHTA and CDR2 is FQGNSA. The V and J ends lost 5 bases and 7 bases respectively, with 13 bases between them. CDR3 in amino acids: CASSAPPVYTQYF. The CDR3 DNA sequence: TGTGCCAGCAGCGCCCCGCCCGTTTATACGCAGTATTTT. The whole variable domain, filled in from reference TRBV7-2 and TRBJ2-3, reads GAGVSQSPSNKVTEKGKDVELRCDPISGHTALYWYRQSLGQGLEFLIYFQGNSAPDKSGLPSDRFSAERTGGSVSTLTIQRTQQEDSAVYLCASSAPPVYTQYFGPGTRLTVL.

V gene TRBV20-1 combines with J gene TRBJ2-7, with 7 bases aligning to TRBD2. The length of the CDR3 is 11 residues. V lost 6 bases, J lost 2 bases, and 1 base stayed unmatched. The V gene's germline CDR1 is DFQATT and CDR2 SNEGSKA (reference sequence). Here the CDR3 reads CSAAGAYEQYF. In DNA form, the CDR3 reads TGCAGTGCGGCGGGAGCCTACGAGCAGTACTTC.

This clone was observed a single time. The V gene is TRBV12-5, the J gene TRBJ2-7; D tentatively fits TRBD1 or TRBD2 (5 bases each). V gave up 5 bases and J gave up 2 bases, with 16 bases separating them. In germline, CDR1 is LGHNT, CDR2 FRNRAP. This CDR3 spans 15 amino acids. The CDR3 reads CASGATRDLPYEQYF. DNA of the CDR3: TGTGCTAGTGGTGCCACCCGGGACCTCCCCTACGAGCAGTACTTC.

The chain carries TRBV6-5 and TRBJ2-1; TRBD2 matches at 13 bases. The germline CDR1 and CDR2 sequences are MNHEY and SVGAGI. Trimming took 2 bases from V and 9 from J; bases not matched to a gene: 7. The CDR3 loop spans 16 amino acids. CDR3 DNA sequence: TGTGCCAGCAGTTACAGGACTAGCGGGAGAGGCGGTGAGCAGTTCTTC. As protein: CASSYRTSGRGGEQFF.

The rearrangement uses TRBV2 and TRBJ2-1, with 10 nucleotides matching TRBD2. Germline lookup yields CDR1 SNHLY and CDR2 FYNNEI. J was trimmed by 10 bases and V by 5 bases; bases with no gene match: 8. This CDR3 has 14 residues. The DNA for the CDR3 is TGTGCCAGCAGTCCGATACTGACTAGCGGGGAGCAGTTCTTC. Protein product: CASSPILTSGEQFF. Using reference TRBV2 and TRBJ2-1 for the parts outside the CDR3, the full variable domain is EPEVTQTPSHQVTQMGQEVILRCVPISNHLYFYWYRQILGQKVEFLVSFYNNEISEKSEIFDDQFSVERPDGSNFTLKIRSTKLEDSAMYFCASSPILTSGEQFFGPGTRLTVL.

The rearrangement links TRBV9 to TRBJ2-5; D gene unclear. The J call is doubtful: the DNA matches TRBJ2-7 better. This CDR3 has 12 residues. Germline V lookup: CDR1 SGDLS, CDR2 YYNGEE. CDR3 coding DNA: TGTGCCAGCAGCCCAGGCTCCTACGAGCAGTACTTC. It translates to CASSPGSYEQYF.

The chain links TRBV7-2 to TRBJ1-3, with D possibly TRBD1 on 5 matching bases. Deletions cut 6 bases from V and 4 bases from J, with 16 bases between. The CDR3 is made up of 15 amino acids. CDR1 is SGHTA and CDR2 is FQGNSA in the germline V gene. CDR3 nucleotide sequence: TGTGCCAGCAGTCGGGACCGACGTGAAGGAAACACCATATATTTT. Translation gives CASSRDRREGNTIYF.

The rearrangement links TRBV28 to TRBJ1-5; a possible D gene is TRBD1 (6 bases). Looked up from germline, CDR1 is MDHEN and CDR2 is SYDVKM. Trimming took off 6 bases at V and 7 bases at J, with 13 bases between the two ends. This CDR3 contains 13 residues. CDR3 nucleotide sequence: TGTGCCAGCAGCAGAGATCAGGGGCAGCCCCAGCATTTT. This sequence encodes CASSRDQGQPQHF.

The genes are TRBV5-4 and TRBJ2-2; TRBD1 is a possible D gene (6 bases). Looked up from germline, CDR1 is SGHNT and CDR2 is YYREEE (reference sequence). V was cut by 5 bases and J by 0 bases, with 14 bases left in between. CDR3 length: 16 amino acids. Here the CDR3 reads CASSNRDWANTGELFF. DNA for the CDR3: TGTGCCAGCAGTAACAGGGATTGGGCGAACACCGGGGAGCTGTTTTTT.

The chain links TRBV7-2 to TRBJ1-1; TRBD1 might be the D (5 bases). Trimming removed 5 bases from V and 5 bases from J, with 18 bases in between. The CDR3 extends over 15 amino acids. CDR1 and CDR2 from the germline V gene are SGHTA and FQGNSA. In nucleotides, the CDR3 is TGTGCCAGCAGCCACCCTCGGGGGAGGCGAACTGAAGCTTTCTTT. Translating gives CASSHPRGRRTEAFF.

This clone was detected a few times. The CDR3 DNA sequence: TGTGCCAGCAGTTTCCCGACAGGGTCTAATGAAAAACTGTTTTTT. Translated: CASSFPTGSNEKLFF. The chain carries TRBV6-6 and TRBJ1-4; 7 nucleotides match TRBD1. The junction had 5 bases not matched to a gene; V was cut back by 4 bases and J by 3 bases. The CDR3 spans 15 residues. Germline assignment: CDR1 MNHNY and CDR2 SVGAGI (reference sequence).

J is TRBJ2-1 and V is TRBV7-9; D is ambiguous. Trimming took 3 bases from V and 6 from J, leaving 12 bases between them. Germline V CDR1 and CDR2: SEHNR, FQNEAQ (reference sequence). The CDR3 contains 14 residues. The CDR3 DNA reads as TGTGCCAGCAGCTTGGAGTGGGCCCCCAATGAGCAGTTCTTC. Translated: CASSLEWAPNEQFF.